Many counts were recorded for the clone carrying this T cell receptor beta chain. The data derive from a study of blood T cells in healthy people across ages. At the level of the study: Capturing about one barcoded beta molecule per two T cells was achieved by template switching.

For the second PCR, which ran for roughly 7 to 11 cycles, a sample-barcoded 5' primer and a J-beta primer mix were used. TCRdb fed the 5' RACE reads into MiXCR, producing one record per CDR3 protein. The sample lists around 970,000 distinct CDR3 sequences; just over 50% were seen once. Every sample had a minimum of 6.5 million PBMCs isolated. This TCR was recovered from a woman aged 55-69 years in good health. The sequenced sample consisted of blood.

The CDR3 DNA is TGCGCCAGCAGCTTACTAGCGGGAGGATCCTACAATGAGCAGTTCTTC. It translates to CASSLLAGGSYNEQFF. The chain employs TRBV5-1 and TRBJ2-1; TRBD2 matches at 12 bases. This CDR3 is built from 16 residues. J lost 1 base, V lost 2 bases, and 1 base had no gene match. Germline V CDR1 and CDR2: SGHRS, YFSETQ.